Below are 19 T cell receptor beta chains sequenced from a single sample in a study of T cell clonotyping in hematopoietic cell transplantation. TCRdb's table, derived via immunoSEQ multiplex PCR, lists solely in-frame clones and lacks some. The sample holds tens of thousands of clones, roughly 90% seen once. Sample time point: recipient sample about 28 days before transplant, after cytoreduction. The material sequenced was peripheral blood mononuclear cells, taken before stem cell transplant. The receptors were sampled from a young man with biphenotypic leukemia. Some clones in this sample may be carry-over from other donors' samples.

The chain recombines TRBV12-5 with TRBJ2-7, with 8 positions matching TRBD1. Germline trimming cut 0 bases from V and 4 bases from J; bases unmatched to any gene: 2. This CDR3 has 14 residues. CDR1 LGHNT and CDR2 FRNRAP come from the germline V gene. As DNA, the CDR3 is TGTGCTAGTGGTTTGGTCAACAGGGGGTACGAGCAGTACTTC. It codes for CASGLVNRGYEQYF.

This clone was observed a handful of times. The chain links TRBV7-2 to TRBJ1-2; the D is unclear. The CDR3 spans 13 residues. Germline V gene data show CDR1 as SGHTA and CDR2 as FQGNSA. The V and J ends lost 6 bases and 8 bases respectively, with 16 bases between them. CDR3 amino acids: CASSPRGGRGYTF. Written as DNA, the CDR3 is TGTGCCAGCAGTCCCCGGGGAGGGAGGGGCTACACCTTC.

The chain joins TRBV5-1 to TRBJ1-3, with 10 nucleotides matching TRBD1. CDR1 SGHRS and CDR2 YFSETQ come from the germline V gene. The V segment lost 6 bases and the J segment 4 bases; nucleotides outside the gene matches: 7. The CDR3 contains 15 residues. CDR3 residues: CASTPEGQGGNTIYF. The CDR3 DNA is TGCGCCAGCACCCCGGAGGGACAGGGGGGAAACACCATATATTTT.

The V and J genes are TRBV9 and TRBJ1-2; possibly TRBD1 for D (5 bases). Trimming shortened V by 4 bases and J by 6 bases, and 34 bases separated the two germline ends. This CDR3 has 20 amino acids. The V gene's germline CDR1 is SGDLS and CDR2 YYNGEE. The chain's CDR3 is CASSRQTNPDIRGGENGYTF. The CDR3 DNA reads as TGTGCCAGCAGCCGGCAAACTAACCCGGACATTCGTGGAGGGGAAAATGGCTACACCTTC.

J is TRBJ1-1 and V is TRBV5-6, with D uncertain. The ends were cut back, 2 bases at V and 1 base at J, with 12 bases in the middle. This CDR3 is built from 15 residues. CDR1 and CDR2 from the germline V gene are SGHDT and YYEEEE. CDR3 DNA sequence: TGTGCCAGCAGCTTTTGGGTAAGGGAGAACACTGAAGCTTTCTTT. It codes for CASSFWVRENTEAFF.

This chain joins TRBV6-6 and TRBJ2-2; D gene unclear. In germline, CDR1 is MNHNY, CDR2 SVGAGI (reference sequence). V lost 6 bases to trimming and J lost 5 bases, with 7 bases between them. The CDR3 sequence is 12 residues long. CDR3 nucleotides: TGTGCCAGCAGGGACGGGACCGGGGAGCTGTTTTTT. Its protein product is CASRDGTGELFF.

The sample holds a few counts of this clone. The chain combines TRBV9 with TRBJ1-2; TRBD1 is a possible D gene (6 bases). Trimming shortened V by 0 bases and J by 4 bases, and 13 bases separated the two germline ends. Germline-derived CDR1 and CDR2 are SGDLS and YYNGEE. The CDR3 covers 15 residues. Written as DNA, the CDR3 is TGTGCCAGCAGCGTAGCTTTGGGGGGCTCCTATGGCTACACCTTC. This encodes CASSVALGGSYGYTF.

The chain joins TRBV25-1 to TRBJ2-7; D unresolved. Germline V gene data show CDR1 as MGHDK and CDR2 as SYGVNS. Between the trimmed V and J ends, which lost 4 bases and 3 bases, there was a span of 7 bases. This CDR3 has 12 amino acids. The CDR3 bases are TGTGCCAGCAGTGTACTGAGCTACGAGCAGTACTTC. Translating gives CASSVLSYEQYF.

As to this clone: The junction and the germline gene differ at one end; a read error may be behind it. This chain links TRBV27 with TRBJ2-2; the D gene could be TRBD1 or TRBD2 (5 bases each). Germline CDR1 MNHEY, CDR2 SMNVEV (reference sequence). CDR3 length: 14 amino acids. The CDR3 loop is CASSFSRGTRELFF. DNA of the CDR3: TGTGCCAGCAGTTTTTCCCGGGGCACCAGGGAGCTGTTTTTT.

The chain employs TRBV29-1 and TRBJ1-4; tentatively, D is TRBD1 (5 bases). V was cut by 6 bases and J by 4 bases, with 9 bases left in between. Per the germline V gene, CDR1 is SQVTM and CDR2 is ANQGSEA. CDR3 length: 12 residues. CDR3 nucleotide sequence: TGCAGCGTGCGAAGGGGTAATGAAAAACTGTTTTTT. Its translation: CSVRRGNEKLFF.

CDR3 amino acids: CASSFRAGHTEAFF. The DNA for the CDR3 is TGTGCCAGCAGCTTTCGGGCGGGACACACTGAAGCTTTCTTT. V usage is TRBV11-2 and J usage is TRBJ1-1; D is perhaps TRBD1 (5 bases). The CDR3 has 14 amino acids. Germline V CDR1 and CDR2: SGHAT, FQNNGV. Deletions cut 3 bases from V and 3 bases from J, with 11 bases between.

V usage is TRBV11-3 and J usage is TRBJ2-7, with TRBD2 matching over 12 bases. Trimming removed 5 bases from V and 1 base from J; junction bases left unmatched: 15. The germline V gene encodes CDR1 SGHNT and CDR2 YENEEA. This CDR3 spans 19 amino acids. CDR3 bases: TGTGCCAGCAGCCTTTATGGACTAGCGGGGTTAGGCGAGTCCTACGAGCAGTACTTC. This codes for CASSLYGLAGLGESYEQYF. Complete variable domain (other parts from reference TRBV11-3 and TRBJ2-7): EAGVVQSPRYKIIEKKQPVAFWCNPISGHNTLYWYLQNLGQGPELLIRYENEEAVDDSQLPKDRFSAERLKGVDSTLKIQPAELGDSAVYLCASSLYGLAGLGESYEQYFGPGTRLTVT.

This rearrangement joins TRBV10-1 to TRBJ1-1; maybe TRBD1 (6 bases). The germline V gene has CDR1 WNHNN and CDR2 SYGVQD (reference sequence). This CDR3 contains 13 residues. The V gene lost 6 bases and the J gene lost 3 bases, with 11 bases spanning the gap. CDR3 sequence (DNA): TGCGCCAGCAGCTGGAACAGGGACACTGAAGCTTTCTTT. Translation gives CASSWNRDTEAFF.

The CDR3 DNA reads as TGTGCCAGCAGTTACTCGGTGACAGGGGTTGAGCAGTACTTC. Translating gives CASSYSVTGVEQYF. The rearrangement joins TRBV6-5 to TRBJ2-7, with TRBD1 matching over 8 bases. Germline CDR1 reads MNHEY; CDR2 reads SVGAGI. The CDR3 runs 14 residues. The trim removed 0 bases at V and 7 bases at J, leaving 5 bases unmatched.

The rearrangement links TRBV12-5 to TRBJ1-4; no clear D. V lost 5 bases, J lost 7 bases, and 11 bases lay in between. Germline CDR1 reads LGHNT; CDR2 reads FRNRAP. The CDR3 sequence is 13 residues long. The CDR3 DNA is TGTGCTAGTGGTCCCGGACTGAGTGAAAAACTGTTTTTT. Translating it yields CASGPGLSEKLFF.

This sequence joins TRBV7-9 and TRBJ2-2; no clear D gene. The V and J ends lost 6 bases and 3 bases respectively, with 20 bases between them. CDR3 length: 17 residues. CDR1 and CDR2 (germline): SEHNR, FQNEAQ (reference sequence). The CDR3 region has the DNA TGTGCCAGCAGGGTGAGGCCCCGGCTCGAGCACACCGGGGAGCTGTTTTTT. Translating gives CASRVRPRLEHTGELFF. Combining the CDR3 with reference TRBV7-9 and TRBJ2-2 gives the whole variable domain DTGVSQNPRHKITKRGQNVTFRCDPISEHNRLYWYRQTLGQGPEFLTYFQNEAQLEKSRLLSDRFSAERPKGSFSTLEIQRTEQGDSAMYLCASRVRPRLEHTGELFFGEGSRLTVL.

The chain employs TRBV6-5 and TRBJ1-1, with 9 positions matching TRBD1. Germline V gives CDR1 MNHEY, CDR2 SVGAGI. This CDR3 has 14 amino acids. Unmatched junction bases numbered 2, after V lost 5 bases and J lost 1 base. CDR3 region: CASSKGQGNTEAFF. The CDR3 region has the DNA TGTGCCAGCAGTAAGGGACAGGGGAACACTGAAGCTTTCTTT.

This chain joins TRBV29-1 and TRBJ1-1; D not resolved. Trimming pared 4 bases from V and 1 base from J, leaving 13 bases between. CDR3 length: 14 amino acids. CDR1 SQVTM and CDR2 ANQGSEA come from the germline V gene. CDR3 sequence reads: CSVVRAGGNTEAFF. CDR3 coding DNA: TGCAGCGTTGTTAGGGCAGGTGGGAACACTGAAGCTTTCTTT.

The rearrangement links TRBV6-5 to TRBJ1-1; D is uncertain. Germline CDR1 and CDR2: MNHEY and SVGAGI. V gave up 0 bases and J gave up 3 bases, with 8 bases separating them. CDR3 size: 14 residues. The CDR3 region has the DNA TGTGCCAGCAGTTACTCGAAGGGTTACACTGAAGCTTTCTTT. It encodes CASSYSKGYTEAFF.